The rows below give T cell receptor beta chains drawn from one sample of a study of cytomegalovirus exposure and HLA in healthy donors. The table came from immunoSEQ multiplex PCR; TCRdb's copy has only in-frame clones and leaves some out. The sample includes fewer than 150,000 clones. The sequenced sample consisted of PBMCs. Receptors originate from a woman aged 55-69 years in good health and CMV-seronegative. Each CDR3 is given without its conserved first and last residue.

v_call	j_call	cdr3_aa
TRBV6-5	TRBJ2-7	ASSSTGESSYEQY
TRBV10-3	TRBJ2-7	AISVGGGPDYEQY
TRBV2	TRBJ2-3	ASSAFRTGGSPTDTQY
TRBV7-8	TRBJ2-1	ASSPDRGLSYNEQF
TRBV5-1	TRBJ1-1	ASSSRDSNPFDAEAF
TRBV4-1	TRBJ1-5	ASSPLQTGLGQPQH
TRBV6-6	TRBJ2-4	ASTPSDRLNIQY
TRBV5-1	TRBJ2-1	ASSLVGTGADEQF
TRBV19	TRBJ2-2	ASRSQGRYGELF
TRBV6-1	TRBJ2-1	ASHSGGPSNEQF
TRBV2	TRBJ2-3	ASSDEGAADTQY
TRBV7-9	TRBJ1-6	ASSPGTGLNSPLH
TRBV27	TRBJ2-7	ASSHYAYEQY